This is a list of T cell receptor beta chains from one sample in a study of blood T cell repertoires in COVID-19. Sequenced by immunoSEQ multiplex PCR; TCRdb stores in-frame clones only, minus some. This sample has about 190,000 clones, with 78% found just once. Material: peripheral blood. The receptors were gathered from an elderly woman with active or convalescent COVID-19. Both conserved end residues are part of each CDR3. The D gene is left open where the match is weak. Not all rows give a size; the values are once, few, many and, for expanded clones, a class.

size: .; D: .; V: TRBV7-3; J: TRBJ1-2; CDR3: CASSLSPGSGLTDGYTF; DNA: TGTGCCAGCAGCTTATCCCCCGGATCGGGTCTCACGGATGGCTACACCTTC
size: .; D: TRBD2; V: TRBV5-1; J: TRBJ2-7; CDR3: CASRRTSGGAAEQYF; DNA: TGCGCCAGCAGGCGGACTAGCGGGGGGGCGGCCGAGCAGTACTTC
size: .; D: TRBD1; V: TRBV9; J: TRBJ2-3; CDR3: CASSVRAGGRFADTQYF; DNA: TGTGCCAGCAGCGTTAGGGCAGGGGGCCGATTCGCAGATACGCAGTATTTT
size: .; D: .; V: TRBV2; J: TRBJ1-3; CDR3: CASSALPDTASGNTIYF; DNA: TGTGCCAGCAGTGCTTTACCAGACACCGCCTCTGGAAACACCATATATTTT
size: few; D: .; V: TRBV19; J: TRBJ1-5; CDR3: CASSIGQISNQPQHF; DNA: TGTGCCAGTAGTATTGGACAGATTAGCAATCAGCCCCAGCATTTT
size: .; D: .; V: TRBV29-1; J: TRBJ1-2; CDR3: CSVEDRGRYGYTF; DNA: TGCAGCGTTGAAGATCGGGGTCGGTATGGCTACACCTTC
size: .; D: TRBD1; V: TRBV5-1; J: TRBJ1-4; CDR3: CASRTGEGEKLFF; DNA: TGCGCCAGCAGGACAGGGGAAGGGGAAAAACTGTTTTTT
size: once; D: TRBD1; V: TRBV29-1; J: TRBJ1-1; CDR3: CSVDADREAFSAFF; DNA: TGCAGCGTTGATGCAGACAGGGAGGCGTTTTCGGCTTTCTTT
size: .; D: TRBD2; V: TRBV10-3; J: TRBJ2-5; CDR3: CAISEGTSGGLETQYF; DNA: TGTGCCATCAGTGAAGGGACTAGCGGGGGGTTGGAGACCCAGTACTTC
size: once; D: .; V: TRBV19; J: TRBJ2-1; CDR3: CASSSPVQFF; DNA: TGTGCCAGTAGTTCCCCGGTGCAGTTCTTC
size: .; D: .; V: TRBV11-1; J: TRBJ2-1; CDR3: CASSLGADFNYNEQFF; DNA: TGTGCCAGCAGCTTAGGTGCGGATTTCAACTACAATGAGCAGTTCTTC
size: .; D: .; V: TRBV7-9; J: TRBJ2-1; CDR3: CASSPARRNEQFF; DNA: TGTGCCAGCAGCCCCGCGCGTCGGAATGAGCAGTTCTTC
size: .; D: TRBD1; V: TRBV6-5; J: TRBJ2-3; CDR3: CASRRTGPQDTQYF; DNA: TGTGCCAGCAGGAGGACAGGTCCGCAGGATACGCAGTATTTT
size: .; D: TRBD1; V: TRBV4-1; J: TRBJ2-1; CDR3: CASSQGQGYNEQFF; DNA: TGCGCCAGCAGCCAGGGACAGGGTTACAATGAGCAGTTCTTC
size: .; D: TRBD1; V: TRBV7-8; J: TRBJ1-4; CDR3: CASSPGTAINNEKLFF; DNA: TGTGCCAGCAGCCCCGGGACAGCCATTAATAATGAAAAACTGTTTTTT
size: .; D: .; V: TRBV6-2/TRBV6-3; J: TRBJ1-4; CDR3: CASSYPGRDEKLFF; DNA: TGTGCCAGCAGTTACCCGGGTCGTGATGAAAAACTGTTTTTT
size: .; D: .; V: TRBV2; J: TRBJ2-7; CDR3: CASVWDTTYEQYF; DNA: TGTGCCAGCGTGTGGGACACTACCTACGAGCAGTACTTC